These 30 T cell receptor beta chains originate from one sample sequenced in a study of cytomegalovirus exposure and HLA in healthy donors. Produced via immunoSEQ multiplex PCR; TCRdb's table is partial and in-frame only. The data contain 150,000 to 200,000 clones, about 82% of them seen just once; the ten biggest clones take up around 1.6%. The sample taken for sequencing was PBMCs. The source of these receptors is a woman aged 18-30 years in good health and CMV-seronegative.

A single count supports this clone. The chain links TRBV30 to TRBJ1-5, with TRBD1 matching over 8 bases. The CDR3 loop spans 14 amino acids. V shed 2 bases, J shed 11 bases, and the junction held 11 bases outside the gene matches. The germline V gene has CDR1 GTSNPN and CDR2 SVGIG (reference sequence). The CDR3 loop is CAWSRRNRGGAQHF. The CDR3, as DNA: TGTGCCTGGAGTAGGAGGAACAGGGGGGGGGCCCAGCATTTT.

V and J are TRBV7-2 and TRBJ2-1; 10 bases match TRBD2. The germline V gene has CDR1 SGHTA and CDR2 FQGNSA. CDR3 length: 17 amino acids. The V and J ends lost 0 bases and 4 bases, in that order; junction bases with no gene match: 6. The CDR3: CASSLARTSGGYNEQFF. Here the CDR3 DNA reads TGTGCCAGCAGCTTAGCCAGGACTAGCGGAGGGTACAATGAGCAGTTCTTC.

The chain combines TRBV9 with TRBJ2-7; TRBD1 might be the D (8 bases). Germline V lookup: CDR1 SGDLS, CDR2 YYNGEE. The CDR3 is made up of 16 amino acids. V was clipped by 2 bases and J by 0 bases, with 15 bases between them. The CDR3 DNA sequence: TGTGCCAGCAGCGTTACAGGGGGGGTCAGCTCCTACGAGCAGTACTTC. Amino acid sequence: CASSVTGGVSSYEQYF.

This clone was observed a few times. The chain links TRBV2 to TRBJ1-4; possible D gene TRBD1, 5 bases. Germline V CDR1 and CDR2: SNHLY, FYNNEI. The length of the CDR3 is 15 residues. V lost 1 base and J 4 bases, leaving 10 bases between the germline ends. The CDR3 reads CASSEVRQFNEKLFF. The CDR3 DNA follows: TGTGCCAGCAGTGAAGTCCGACAGTTTAATGAAAAACTGTTTTTT.

The genes are TRBV14 and TRBJ2-7; TRBD2 agrees at 9 bases. With V trimmed by 4 bases and J by 1 base, 2 bases remained unmatched. Germline V gene sequence: CDR1 SGHDN, CDR2 FVKESK. CDR3 length: 14 amino acids. The CDR3 nucleotides read TGTGCCAGCAGCCGAGCGGGAGGATCCTACGAGCAGTACTTC. It codes for CASSRAGGSYEQYF.

The V and J genes are TRBV9 and TRBJ2-2; 7 positions agree with TRBD2. The germline CDR1 and CDR2 sequences are SGDLS and YYNGEE. V trimming: 3 bases; J trimming: 3 bases; junction bases outside the gene matches: 8. This CDR3 spans 16 amino acids. This CDR3 reads CASSDPGGLYTGELFF. The CDR3 DNA reads as TGTGCCAGCAGCGACCCGGGGGGACTATACACCGGGGAGCTGTTTTTT.

V and J are TRBV19 and TRBJ1-2; D not resolved. CDR1 and CDR2 from the germline V gene are LNHDA and SQIVND (reference sequence). Trimming removed 7 bases at V and 5 bases at J, with 17 bases between. This CDR3 is 14 amino acids long. The CDR3 is CASKYSVQPYGYTF. CDR3 coding DNA: TGTGCCAGTAAATATTCTGTACAACCTTATGGCTACACCTTC. Full variable domain (rest looked up from reference TRBV19 and TRBJ1-2): DGGITQSPKYLFRKEGQNVTLSCEQNLNHDAMYWYRQDPGQGLRLIYYSQIVNDFQKGDIAEGYSVSREKKESFPLTVTSAQKNPTAFYLCASKYSVQPYGYTFGSGTRLTVV.

The chain employs TRBV5-4 and TRBJ2-1; TRBD2 matches 10 bases. CDR1 and CDR2 (germline): SGHNT, YYREEE (reference sequence). CDR3 size: 15 residues. V lost 5 bases to trimming and J lost 9 bases; unmatched junction nucleotides: 11. CDR3 nucleotides: TGTGCCAGCAGTCGGGGTGAGTCTAGCGGGGGTGAGCAGTTCTTC. Translation gives CASSRGESSGGEQFF.

The CDR3 sequence is CASSLWSGGLGDEQYF. CDR3 DNA sequence: TGTGCCAGCAGTTTATGGTCGGGGGGACTCGGCGACGAGCAGTACTTC. The gene calls are TRBV28 and TRBJ2-7; 7 positions match TRBD2. The germline V gene encodes CDR1 MDHEN and CDR2 SYDVKM. V lost 0 bases, J lost 5 bases, and 10 bases stayed unmatched. This CDR3 is 16 amino acids long.

The J gene is TRBJ2-2, the V gene TRBV6-5, with 9 bases identical to TRBD1. Germline CDR1 and CDR2: MNHEY and SVGAGI. The J segment lost 3 bases and the V segment lost 0 bases, leaving 2 bases of the junction unmatched. CDR3 length: 16 residues. CDR3 in DNA: TGTGCCAGCAGTTACTCGAGGGACAGGGACACCGGGGAGCTGTTTTTT. Protein sequence: CASSYSRDRDTGELFF.

The J gene is TRBJ1-2, the V gene TRBV9; tentative D call: TRBD1 (6 bases). The CDR3 has 16 residues. V was cut by 2 bases and J by 6 bases, with 20 bases left in between. CDR1 is SGDLS and CDR2 is YYNGEE in the germline V gene. CDR3 sequence (DNA): TGTGCCAGCAGCGTTAATTTGGGGGCGGGAGGGAATGGCTACACCTTC. This sequence encodes CASSVNLGAGGNGYTF.

The rearrangement links TRBV5-3 to TRBJ1-6; D not resolved. TRBV5-3 is filed as an ORF, its function uncertain. Deletions cut 2 bases from V and 19 bases from J, with 7 bases between. This CDR3 is built from 9 residues. In DNA form, the CDR3 reads TGTGCCAGAAGCTTCCGCAGGCACTTT. Translated: CARSFRRHF.

This clone was detected a few times. This chain links TRBV6-1 with TRBJ2-2, with TRBD2 identical over 7 bases. This CDR3 has 17 amino acids. With 1 base clipped from V and 0 bases from J, the junction kept 5 bases outside the gene matches. CDR1 MNHNS and CDR2 SASEGT come from the germline V gene. DNA for the CDR3: TGTGCCAGCAGTGAAGTCGGGAGGCTGGCGAACACCGGGGAGCTGTTTTTT. Its protein is CASSEVGRLANTGELFF.

This clone has just one count. The chain uses TRBV29-1 and TRBJ2-7; tentative D call: TRBD2 (7 bases). The CDR3 totals 15 residues. Trimming took 6 bases from V and 3 from J, leaving 21 bases between them. Looked up from germline, CDR1 is SQVTM and CDR2 is ANQGSEA. CDR3 loop: CSVPRGGTSLYEQYF. Here the CDR3 DNA reads TGCAGCGTCCCGAGGGGAGGGACATCCCTCTACGAGCAGTACTTC.

The chain carries TRBV27 and TRBJ1-1; 7 positions agree with TRBD1. Germline loops: CDR1 MNHEY, CDR2 SMNVEV (reference sequence). Trimming took 5 bases from V and 3 from J; bases not matched to a gene: 15. The length of the CDR3 is 17 residues. The CDR3, as DNA: TGTGCCAGCAGTAACACAACCACAGGACAGGACTACACTGAAGCTTTCTTT. It translates to CASSNTTTGQDYTEAFF.

V gene TRBV27 combines with J gene TRBJ2-6, with a weak D call TRBD1 (5 bases). Germline V gene lookup returns CDR1 MNHEY and CDR2 SMNVEV (reference sequence). The CDR3 is made up of 16 amino acids. V lost 5 bases and J lost 1, with 12 bases in between. The CDR3 here is CASSPRQISGANVLTF. The CDR3 region has the DNA TGTGCCAGCAGTCCAAGACAGATTTCTGGGGCCAACGTCCTGACTTTC.

The chain has TRBV6-1 and TRBJ1-2; 10 nucleotides align to TRBD1. Germline CDR1 and CDR2: MNHNS and SASEGT. Trimming removed 8 bases from V and 3 bases from J; junction bases left unmatched: 3. The CDR3 sequence is 13 residues long. Here the CDR3 reads CASDRGQDYGYTF. CDR3 nucleotides: TGTGCCAGCGACAGGGGGCAGGACTATGGCTACACCTTC.

This clone was picked up one time. The gene calls are TRBV5-1 and TRBJ2-4; D possibly corresponds to TRBD2 (6 bases). The CDR3 consists of 16 residues. Germline CDR1 SGHRS, CDR2 YFSETQ. V lost 2 bases and J 0 bases, leaving 12 bases between the germline ends. CDR3 in amino acids: CASSFGGELAKNIQYF. The CDR3 DNA sequence: TGCGCCAGCAGCTTCGGAGGGGAATTAGCCAAAAACATTCAGTACTTC.

The chain carries TRBV6-1 and TRBJ1-5, with D possibly TRBD1 on 5 matching bases. Germline V CDR1 and CDR2: MNHNS, SASEGT. The CDR3 is 14 residues long. Trimming stripped 8 bases from V and 5 bases from J, with 16 bases between. Here the CDR3 reads CASWVQGMDQPQHF. CDR3 sequence (DNA): TGTGCCAGCTGGGTGCAGGGAATGGATCAGCCCCAGCATTTT.

This chain uses TRBV5-1 with TRBJ1-2; D may be TRBD1 (5 bases). V dropped 4 bases and J dropped 4 bases, with 17 bases sitting between them. Germline lookup yields CDR1 SGHRS and CDR2 YFSETQ. The CDR3 length is 15 residues. The CDR3: CASSPGAGPAYGYTF. Written as DNA, the CDR3 is TGCGCCAGCAGCCCCGGGGCGGGGCCGGCCTATGGCTACACCTTC.

CDR3 DNA: TGTGCCAGCAAGATGGAGGCTAGCAATCAGCCCCAGCATTTT. Translating gives CASKMEASNQPQHF. V is TRBV2 and J is TRBJ1-5, with D hard to call. The CDR3 extends over 14 amino acids. V gave up 7 bases and J gave up 0 bases, with 10 bases separating them. CDR1 and CDR2 from the germline V gene are SNHLY and FYNNEI.

The V and J genes are TRBV6-1 and TRBJ1-5, with 7 bases aligning to TRBD1. CDR3 size: 15 residues. The germline V gene encodes CDR1 MNHNS and CDR2 SASEGT. J gave up 2 bases and V 1 base, and 2 bases lay outside the gene matches. CDR3 sequence (DNA): TGTGCCAGCAGTGAAGGAGGACAGGGCAATCAGCCCCAGCATTTT. Encoded protein: CASSEGGQGNQPQHF.

This clone has a single count. This chain connects TRBV30 to TRBJ2-5, with a possible D match to TRBD2 (5 bases). V was clipped by 4 bases and J by 5 bases, with 20 bases between them. The germline V gene encodes CDR1 GTSNPN and CDR2 SVGIG (reference sequence). The CDR3 has 15 residues. The CDR3 reads CAWNRGLTQGETQYF. The CDR3 DNA reads TGTGCCTGGAACAGAGGACTCACTCAAGGGGAGACCCAGTACTTC.

This chain uses TRBV25-1 with TRBJ1-1; D not certain. CDR1 is MGHDK, CDR2 SYGVNS, per germline. V was shortened by 2 bases and J by 10 bases, with 20 bases between the two germline ends. CDR3 length: 15 amino acids. In nucleotides, the CDR3 is TGTGCCAGCAGTGAAAGAACCGGACGACCTGCGGGAGCTTTCTTT. Protein sequence: CASSERTGRPAGAFF.

The V call is TRBV2, the J call TRBJ2-1; unclear D gene. The germline V and J ends were trimmed by 8 bases and 5 bases, with 7 bases remaining between them. The CDR3 covers 11 residues. The germline CDR1 and CDR2 sequences are SNHLY and FYNNEI. The CDR3 sequence: CASEQHNEQFF. For the CDR3, the DNA is TGTGCCAGCGAGCAACACAATGAGCAGTTCTTC.

This clone has more than one count but fewer than ten. The chain joins TRBV2 to TRBJ2-1, with a tentative D call TRBD1 (5 bases). The CDR3 extends over 15 amino acids. V lost 6 bases and J 8 bases, leaving 20 bases between the germline ends. Germline V CDR1 and CDR2: SNHLY, FYNNEI. The CDR3 loop is CASRGIQGLGHEQFF. CDR3 bases: TGTGCCAGCAGGGGGATCCAGGGTTTAGGCCATGAGCAGTTCTTC.

This clone was detected only a few times. The CDR3 sequence is CASSLTMGQGDGYTF. As DNA, the CDR3 is TGTGCCAGCAGCCTAACAATGGGACAGGGGGACGGCTACACCTTC. V usage is TRBV5-6 and J usage is TRBJ1-2, with 11 bases lining up with TRBD1. Trimming took 4 bases from V and 8 from J; bases not matched to a gene: 10. CDR3 length equals 15 residues. CDR1 and CDR2 (germline): SGHDT, YYEEEE. Using reference TRBV5-6 and TRBJ1-2 for the parts outside the CDR3, the full variable domain is DAGVTQSPTHLIKTRGQQVTLRCSPKSGHDTVSWYQQALGQGPQFIFQYYEEEERQRGNFPDRFSGHQFPNYSSELNVNALLLGDSALYLCASSLTMGQGDGYTFGSGTRLTVV.

The V gene is TRBV28, the J gene TRBJ2-1; 11 positions agree with TRBD2. CDR1 MDHEN and CDR2 SYDVKM come from the germline V gene. The CDR3 length is 16 residues. The ends lost 5 bases at V and 4 bases at J; junction bases unmatched: 7. CDR3 sequence: CASSNLAGGMYNEQFF. The CDR3, as DNA: TGTGCCAGCAGTAACTTAGCGGGAGGGATGTACAATGAGCAGTTCTTC.

The chain combines TRBV6-5 with TRBJ1-5; D is unclear. Germline V gives CDR1 MNHEY, CDR2 SVGAGI. CDR3 length equals 13 residues. V gave up 6 bases and J gave up 4 bases, with 10 bases separating them. CDR3 DNA: TGTGCCAGCAGCCAGACACAGAATCAGCCCCAGCATTTT. Amino acid sequence: CASSQTQNQPQHF.

The gene calls are TRBV7-2 and TRBJ2-3; the match to TRBD2 covers 7 bases. CDR1 is SGHTA and CDR2 is FQGNSA in the germline V gene. With 5 bases clipped from V and 9 bases from J, the junction kept 8 bases outside the gene matches. The CDR3 sequence is 13 residues long. As DNA, the CDR3 is TGTGCCAGCAGCCCTGGGGGGGGTGGAACGCAGTATTTT. It encodes CASSPGGGGTQYF.